This T cell receptor (beta chain) stems from a study of OX40 agonist ivuxolimab in advanced cancers. Study-level information: Prior anti-PD-1, anti-PD-L1 or anti-CTLA-4 therapy was allowed; 30% to 40% had some. Notes on the study in general: CD4+ T cells averaged fewer expanded clones than CD8+ T cells. There was clonal expansion of CD4+ and CD8+ blood T cells by week 6 at 0.1 to 3.0 mg/kg.

Profiled with immunoSEQ multiplex PCR; TCRdb holds only in-frame clones, not every one. The table records about 38,000 clones, 70% to 90% of them present only once. This CDR3 is built from 15 residues. V lost 5 bases and J 0 bases, leaving 11 bases between the germline ends. Germline V gene sequence: CDR1 LNHDA, CDR2 SQIVND (reference sequence). This clone was recorded once. Its antigen remains unidentified. Systemic immunosuppression or autoimmune disease history was grounds to exclude patients. This TCR came from an adult with an advanced solid tumor such as melanoma, head and neck, liver or kidney cancer. The source material was CD4+ or CD8+ T cells sorted from blood, sampled in a trial of the OX40 agonist ivuxolimab. The rearrangement links TRBV19 to TRBJ1-5; perhaps TRBD1 as D (6 bases). The CDR3 is CASSWGQSSNQPQHF. The CDR3 nucleotides are TGTGCCAGTAGTTGGGGACAAAGTAGCAATCAGCCCCAGCATTTT. The whole variable domain, remainder taken from reference TRBV19 and TRBJ1-5, is DGGITQSPKYLFRKEGQNVTLSCEQNLNHDAMYWYRQDPGQGLRLIYYSQIVNDFQKGDIAEGYSVSREKKESFPLTVTSAQKNPTAFYLCASSWGQSSNQPQHFGDGTRLSIL.